This note documents a single TCR beta chain sequence. The antigen is undetermined. Sequencing was performed with immunoSEQ multiplex PCR; in TCRdb, only in-frame clones are kept and a portion is missing. The repertoire holds tens of thousands of clones, approximately 90% seen once, with about 5.4% in the top ten. The data were taken from a study of T cell responses to AZD1222 COVID-19 vaccine. Points from the study as a whole: In a largely white British group with more females than males, clonal diversity was possibly underestimated. When two AZD1222 doses had been given, Spike-specific TCR breadth and depth rose. Nearly half of spike-specific TCRs reportedly go after variant regions that carry no mutations.

Trimming removed 0 bases from V and 0 bases from J, with 9 bases in between. The CDR3 length is 15 residues. Germline loops: CDR1 GTSNPN, CDR2 SVGIG (reference sequence). The sequences come from peripheral blood, collected 28 days after the second AZD1222 dose. The V gene is TRBV30, the J gene TRBJ1-5, with D unresolved. This sequence originates from an adult who received the AZD1222 COVID-19 vaccine. The chain's CDR3 is CAWSVGATSNQPQHF. The CDR3 coding sequence is TGTGCCTGGAGTGTAGGAGCAACTAGCAATCAGCCCCAGCATTTT.